This T cell receptor beta chain was recorded in a study of T cell responses to AZD1222 COVID-19 vaccine. This CDR3 is built from 16 residues. The germline CDR1 and CDR2 sequences are LNHDA and SQIVND (reference sequence). V was cut by 6 bases and J by 2 bases, with 20 bases left in between. TCRdb keeps only in-frame clones here, not all; method: immunoSEQ multiplex PCR. The data contain about 130,000 clones, around 90% of them singletons. The sequence was collected from an adult in good health. The V and J genes are TRBV19 and TRBJ2-7, with D possibly called TRBD1 or TRBD2 (5 bases each). This specimen was peripheral blood, taken on day 0 of AZD1222 vaccination. The CDR3 loop is CASSPTGQVIAYEQYF. The CDR3 DNA reads as TGTGCCAGTAGCCCTACGGGGCAGGTAATAGCCTACGAGCAGTACTTC.